This T cell receptor beta chain is from a study of cytomegalovirus exposure and HLA in healthy donors. Primers included in the PCR were 60 Vbeta and 13 Jbeta primers. The table came from immunoSEQ multiplex PCR; TCRdb's copy has only in-frame clones and leaves some out. This table holds roughly 120,000 clones, around three quarters found once. Germline lookup yields CDR1 KGHSH and CDR2 LQKENI. Germline trimming cut 4 bases from V and 2 bases from J; bases unmatched to any gene: 5. This CDR3 comprises 14 residues. Healthy donors of bone marrow made up the group. The sequenced sample was PBMCs. This receptor was obtained from a human donor in good health. This sequence joins TRBV18 and TRBJ2-7; 7 positions match TRBD2. The CDR3 region is CASSRTGTTYEQYF. For the CDR3, the DNA is TGTGCCAGCTCACGTACCGGGACTACCTACGAGCAGTACTTC.